These 2 T cell receptor beta chains share one sample of origin, sequenced in a study of T cell changes during pregnancy in multiple sclerosis. The method was immunoSEQ multiplex PCR; TCRdb's version includes in-frame clones alone and lacks a portion of them. The repertoire holds 59,000 or so clones, with roughly nine tenths as singletons. Sequenced here: peripheral blood, sampled in the third trimester of pregnancy. The source of these receptors is a female donor in good health, enrolled as a control in a pregnancy study.

This chain joins TRBV9 and TRBJ1-1; D unresolved. Germline V gene data show CDR1 as SGDLS and CDR2 as YYNGEE. V lost 0 bases to trimming and J lost 3 bases, with 18 bases between them. The CDR3 runs 17 residues. The CDR3 here is CASSVGIGATKHTEAFF. CDR3 nucleotides: TGTGCCAGCAGCGTAGGCATCGGAGCCACAAAGCACACTGAAGCTTTCTTT.

The chain recombines TRBV5-1 with TRBJ1-1; TRBD1 might be the D (5 bases). Germline assignment: CDR1 SGHRS and CDR2 YFSETQ. V was cut by 0 bases and J by 0 bases, with 9 bases left in between. CDR3 length equals 15 residues. The chain's CDR3 is CASSLGVRVNTEAFF. The DNA of the CDR3 is TGCGCCAGCAGCTTGGGGGTCAGGGTGAACACTGAAGCTTTCTTT.